This T cell receptor beta chain was identified in a study of T cells in Graves' hyperthyroidism and ophthalmopathy (dated by TCRdb to about 2019). Study-wide context: Peripheral blood was sampled at the time of initial diagnosis, prior to any treatment. According to the paper, TCR Vbeta CDR3 sequencing was carried out on some 140 peripheral blood samples, which came from fewer than 50 ophthalmopathy, approximately 78 hyperthyroidism and roughly 17 progressor patients. The approximately 100 discovery patients were divided at random into training and test sets in a 7:3 ratio. To identify TCR V-J signatures that set the groups apart, the researchers used a discovery cohort of 100 patients, made up of under 45 with Graves' ophthalmopathy and some 60 with stable Graves' hyperthyroidism. After sampling, hyperthyroidism patients received methimazole starting at 30 mg daily, and ophthalmopathy patients received high-dose intravenous methylprednisolone. Whether ophthalmopathy could be predicted prospectively was tested in an independent validation cohort made up of approximately 19 hyperthyroidism patients plus 17 patients who later progressed to ophthalmopathy. In about six Graves' hyperthyroidism patients, the study also compared T-cell repertoires from thyroid tissue with T-cell repertoires from blood. Here is what the overall study found, with its caveats: Most expanded thyroid clonotypes (frequency above 0.001) were also detected in blood, suggesting blood repertoires may reflect thyroid immune responses. Ophthalmopathy was separated from stable hyperthyroidism by a 13 V-J signature model, with over 85% sensitivity and about 81% specificity obtained in cross-validation and 80%/75% obtained in testing. Sample size was not statistically predetermined, and blinding of investigators to group allocation was not performed. In validation, the model predicted progression to ophthalmopathy a median of roughly 6.2 months before onset, with about 70% sensitivity and around 76% specificity.

The TCR beta CDR3 regions were amplified from the RNA transcripts. A first-round RT-PCR of the TCR CDR3 used the HTBI primer set with the Qiagen OneStep RT-PCR kit. A second multiplex PCR round built the libraries, followed by size selection and purification. The libraries were sequenced on an Illumina HiSeq2000 using paired-end 100 bp reads. Concerning the study's data processing: Raw data were processed with SOAPnuke, discarding reads with adapters, uncalled bases, mean Phred below 15, or no exact constant-primer or identifier match. High-quality paired reads were merged using COPE v1.2.5, and each unique nucleotide sequence was defined as a clonotype. Clonotypes were aligned to IMGT TRBV, TRBD and TRBJ reference segments using MiTCR v1.1. The analysis was restricted to V-J combinations with a frequency above 0.0001, which together covered over 99% of the repertoires. A TCS score was defined as the ratio of F50 (clonal expansion) to E x V (chaos), with BLOSUM62-based TCRdist applied between CDR3 peptides within each V-J. Welch's t-statistics and random forest reduced some 510 V-J features to some 14, which were used in a naive Bayes classifier (R e1071). Through fastp at Q25 and MiXCR, TCRdb rebuilt clones from the public reads, retaining in-frame beta chains. Under each unique CDR3 protein, matching rows form one entry showing the most common genes and DNA. The V and J calls follow TCRdb's processing rather than the paper's. Counted in this sample were 490,000 or so distinct CDR3 sequences; less than 25% of them appeared once. The ten largest make up under 55% of the sample.

As concerns this clonotype: Which antigen it targets is not known. No base-level quality is on record; no much larger clone is a single base apart.

Moderately to severely active disease, a Clinical Activity Score of at least 3, a NOSPECS grade of at least 4, and a duration under 3 months were present in ophthalmopathy patients. Any patient with an uncontrolled infection, another autoimmune disease, pregnancy or lactation was excluded. Diagnoses were based on clinical symptoms, serum thyroxine and TRAb, thyroid ultrasound and orbital computed tomography. Ficoll-Paque density gradient centrifugation was used to isolate PBMCs from approximately 10 ml of fresh peripheral blood. Total RNA was extracted using Trizol reagent, and RNA quality was assessed on an Agilent 2100 Bioanalyzer. The trim is 3 bases for V and 0 bases for J, with a gap of 16 bases between the germline ends. From cysteine to phenylalanine, the CDR3 is 18 amino acids long. Solely the CDR3 DNA is kept, with 54 bases framed from the first base. CDR1 SGHRS and CDR2 YFSETQ are derived from the germline V gene.

Specimen: blood. The V and J genes are TRBV5-1 and TRBJ2-6; TRBD1 might be the D gene, on 6 matching bases. The TCR comes from a woman in her 70s with Graves' ophthalmopathy. The nucleotide sequence is given as TGCGCCAGCAGCTATGGGACACTTGCCCACTCTGGGGCCAACGTCCTGACTTTC. Translated, it reads CASSYGTLAHSGANVLTF.